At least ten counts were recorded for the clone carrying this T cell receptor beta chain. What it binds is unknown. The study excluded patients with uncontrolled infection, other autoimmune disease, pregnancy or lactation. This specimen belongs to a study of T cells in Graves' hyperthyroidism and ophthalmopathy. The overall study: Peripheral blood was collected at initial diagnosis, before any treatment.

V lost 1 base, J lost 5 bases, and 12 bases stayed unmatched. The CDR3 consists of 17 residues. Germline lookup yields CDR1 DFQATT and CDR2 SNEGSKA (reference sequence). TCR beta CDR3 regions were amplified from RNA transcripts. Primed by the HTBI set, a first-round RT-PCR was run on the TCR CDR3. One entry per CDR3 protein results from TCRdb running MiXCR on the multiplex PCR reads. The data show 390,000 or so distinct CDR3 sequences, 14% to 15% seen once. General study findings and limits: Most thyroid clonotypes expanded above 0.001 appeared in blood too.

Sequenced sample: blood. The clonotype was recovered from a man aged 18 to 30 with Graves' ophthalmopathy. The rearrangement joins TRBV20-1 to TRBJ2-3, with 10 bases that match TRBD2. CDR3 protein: CSARGASGGAREDTQYF. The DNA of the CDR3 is TGCAGTGCTAGAGGCGCGAGCGGGGGGGCCCGGGAAGATACGCAGTATTTT.